This TCR beta chain was captured in a study of blood T cell repertoires in COVID-19. Study overall: PBMCs, B-cell-depleted T cells, or T cells were the source of the cDNA or gDNA that made up the material.

CDR1 is ENHRY, CDR2 SYGVKD, per germline. With 0 bases removed from V and 7 bases from J, the gap between germline ends came to 12 bases. This CDR3 is 15 amino acids long. Using immunoSEQ multiplex PCR, the repertoire was profiled, and TCRdb retains in-frame clones only, with some absent. The table includes hundreds of thousands of clones, about 87% detected once. Sequenced material: PBMCs or T cells enriched from blood (not recorded which). This chain joins TRBV10-3 and TRBJ1-4; no firm D call. This TCR came from a woman between 45 and 60 years old who had recovered from COVID-19. As DNA, the CDR3 is TGTGCCATCAGTGAGTCGCGGGGAGGCGGTGAAAAACTGTTTTTT. It is translated as CAISESRGGGEKLFF.